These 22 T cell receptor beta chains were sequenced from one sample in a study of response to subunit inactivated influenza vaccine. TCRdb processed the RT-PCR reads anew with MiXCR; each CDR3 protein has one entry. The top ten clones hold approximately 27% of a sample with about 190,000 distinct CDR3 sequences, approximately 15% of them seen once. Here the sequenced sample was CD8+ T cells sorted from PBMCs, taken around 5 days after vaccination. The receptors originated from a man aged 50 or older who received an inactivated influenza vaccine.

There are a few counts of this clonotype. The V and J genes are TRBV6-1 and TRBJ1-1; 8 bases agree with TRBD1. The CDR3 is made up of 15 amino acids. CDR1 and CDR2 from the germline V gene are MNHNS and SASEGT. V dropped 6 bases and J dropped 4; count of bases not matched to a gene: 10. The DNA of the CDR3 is TGTGCCAGCAGCGAATTCACGGACAGGGCCACTGAAGCTTTCTTT. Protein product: CASSEFTDRATEAFF.

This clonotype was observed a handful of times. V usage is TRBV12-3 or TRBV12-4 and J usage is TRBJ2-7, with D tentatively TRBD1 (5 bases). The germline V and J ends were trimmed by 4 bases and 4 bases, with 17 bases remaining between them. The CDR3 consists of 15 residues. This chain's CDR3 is CASSSQGKVKYEQYF. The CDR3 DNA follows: TGTGCCAGCAGTTCTCAGGGAAAGGTGAAATACGAGCAGTACTTC.

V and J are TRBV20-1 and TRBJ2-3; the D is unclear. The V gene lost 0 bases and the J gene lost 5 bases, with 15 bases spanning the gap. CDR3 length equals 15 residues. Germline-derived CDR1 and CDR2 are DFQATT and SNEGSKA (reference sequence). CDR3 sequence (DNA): TGCAGTGCTAGAGAAGTCGCAGGTCTGGTAGATACGCAGTATTTT. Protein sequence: CSAREVAGLVDTQYF.

DNA of the CDR3: TGTGCCAGCAGCCAATCCGGGACACGGGAAGCTTTCTTT. Translated, it gives CASSQSGTREAFF. The chain joins TRBV3-1 to TRBJ1-1; D may be TRBD1 (6 bases). The CDR3 runs 13 residues. V was pared by 2 bases and J by 8 bases, with 12 bases between. The V gene's germline CDR1 is LGHDT and CDR2 YNNKEL (reference sequence).

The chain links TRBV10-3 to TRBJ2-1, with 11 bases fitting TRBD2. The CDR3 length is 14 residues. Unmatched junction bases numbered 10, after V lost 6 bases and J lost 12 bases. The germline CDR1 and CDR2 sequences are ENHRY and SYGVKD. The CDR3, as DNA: TGTGCCATCAGCACTAGCGGGAGCTTCCATGTGCAGTTCTTC. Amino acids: CAISTSGSFHVQFF.

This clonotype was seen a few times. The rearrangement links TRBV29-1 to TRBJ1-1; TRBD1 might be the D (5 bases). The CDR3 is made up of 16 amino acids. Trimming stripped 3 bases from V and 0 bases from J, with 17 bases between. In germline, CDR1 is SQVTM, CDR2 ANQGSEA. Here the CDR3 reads CSVEVIPGQLNTEAFF. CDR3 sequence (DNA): TGCAGCGTTGAGGTCATACCGGGGCAACTGAACACTGAAGCTTTCTTT.

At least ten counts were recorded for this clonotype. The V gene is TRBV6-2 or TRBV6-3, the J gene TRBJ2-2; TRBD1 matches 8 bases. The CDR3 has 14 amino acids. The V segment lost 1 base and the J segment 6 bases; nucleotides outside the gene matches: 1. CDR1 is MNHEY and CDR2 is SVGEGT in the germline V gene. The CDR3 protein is CASSYWTGSGELFF. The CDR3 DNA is TGTGCCAGCAGTTACTGGACAGGGTCCGGGGAGCTGTTTTTT.

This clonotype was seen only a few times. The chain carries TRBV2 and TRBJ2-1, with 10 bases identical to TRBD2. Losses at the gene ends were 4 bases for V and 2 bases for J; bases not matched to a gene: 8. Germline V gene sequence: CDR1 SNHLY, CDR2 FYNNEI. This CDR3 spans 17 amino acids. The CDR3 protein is CASSVRGLADPYNEQFF. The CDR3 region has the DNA TGTGCCAGCAGTGTCCGCGGACTAGCGGATCCCTACAATGAGCAGTTCTTC.

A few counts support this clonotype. The chain's CDR3 is CASSQVWSTSSYEQYF. CDR3 DNA sequence: TGTGCCAGCAGCCAAGTTTGGAGTACCAGCTCCTACGAGCAGTACTTC. J is TRBJ2-7 and V is TRBV4-2; no clear D. CDR1 and CDR2 (germline): LGHNA, YNFKEQ. The V end was cut by 1 base, the J end by 0 bases, with 13 bases between. This CDR3 region has 16 residues.

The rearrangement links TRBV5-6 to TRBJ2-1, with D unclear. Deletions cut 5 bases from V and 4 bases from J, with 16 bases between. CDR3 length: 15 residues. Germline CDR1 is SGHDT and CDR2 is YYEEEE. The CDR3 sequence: CASRPLIGGYNEQFF. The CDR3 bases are TGTGCCAGCAGACCGCTGATAGGTGGGTACAATGAGCAGTTCTTC.

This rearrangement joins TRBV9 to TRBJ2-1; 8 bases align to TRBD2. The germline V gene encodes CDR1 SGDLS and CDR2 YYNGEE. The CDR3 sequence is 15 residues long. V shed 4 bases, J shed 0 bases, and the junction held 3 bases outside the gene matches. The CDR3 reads CASSRGLVSYNEQFF. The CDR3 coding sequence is TGTGCCAGCAGCAGGGGACTAGTCTCCTACAATGAGCAGTTCTTC.

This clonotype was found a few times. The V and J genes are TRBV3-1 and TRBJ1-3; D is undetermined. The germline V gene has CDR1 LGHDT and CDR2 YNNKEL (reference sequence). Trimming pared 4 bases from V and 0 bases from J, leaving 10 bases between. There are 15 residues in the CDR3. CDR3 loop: CASSLWASSGNTIYF. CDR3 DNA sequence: TGTGCCAGCAGCCTTTGGGCCTCCTCTGGAAACACCATATATTTT.

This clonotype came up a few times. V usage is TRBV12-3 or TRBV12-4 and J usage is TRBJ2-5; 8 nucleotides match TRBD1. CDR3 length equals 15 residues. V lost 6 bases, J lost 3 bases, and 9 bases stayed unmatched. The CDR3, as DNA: TGTGCCAGCAGCTCGGACAGGGTTAATAAAGAGACCCAGTACTTC. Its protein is CASSSDRVNKETQYF.

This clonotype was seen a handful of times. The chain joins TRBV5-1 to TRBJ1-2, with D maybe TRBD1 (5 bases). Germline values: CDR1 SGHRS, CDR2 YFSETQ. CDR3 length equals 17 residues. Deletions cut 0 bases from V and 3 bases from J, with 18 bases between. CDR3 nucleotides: TGCGCCAGCAGCTTGGGATCCTGGGTCGACAGACACTATGGCTACACCTTC. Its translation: CASSLGSWVDRHYGYTF.

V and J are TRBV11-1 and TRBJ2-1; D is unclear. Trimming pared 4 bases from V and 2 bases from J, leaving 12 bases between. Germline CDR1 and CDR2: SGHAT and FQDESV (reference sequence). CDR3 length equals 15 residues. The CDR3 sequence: CASSSGGITYNEQFF. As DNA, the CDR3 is TGTGCCAGCAGCTCGGGCGGCATAACCTACAATGAGCAGTTCTTC. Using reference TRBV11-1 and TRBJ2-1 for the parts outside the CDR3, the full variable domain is EAEVAQSPRYKITEKSQAVAFWCDPISGHATLYWYRQILGQGPELLVQFQDESVVDDSQLPKDRFSAERLKGVDSTLKIQPAELGDSAMYLCASSSGGITYNEQFFGPGTRLTVL.

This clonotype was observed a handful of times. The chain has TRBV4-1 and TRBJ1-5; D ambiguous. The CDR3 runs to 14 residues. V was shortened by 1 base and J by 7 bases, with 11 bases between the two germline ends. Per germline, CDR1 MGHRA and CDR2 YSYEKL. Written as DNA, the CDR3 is TGCGCCAGCAGCCAAGTTTGGGTAGGGCAGCCCCAGCATTTT. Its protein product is CASSQVWVGQPQHF.

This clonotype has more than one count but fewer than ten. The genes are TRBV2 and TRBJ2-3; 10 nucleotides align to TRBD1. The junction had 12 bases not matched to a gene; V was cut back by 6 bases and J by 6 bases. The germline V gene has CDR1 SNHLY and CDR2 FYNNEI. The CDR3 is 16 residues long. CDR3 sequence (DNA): TGTGCCAGCAGAGTCCCTTGGGGACAGGGGCGGGATACGCAGTATTTT. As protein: CASRVPWGQGRDTQYF.

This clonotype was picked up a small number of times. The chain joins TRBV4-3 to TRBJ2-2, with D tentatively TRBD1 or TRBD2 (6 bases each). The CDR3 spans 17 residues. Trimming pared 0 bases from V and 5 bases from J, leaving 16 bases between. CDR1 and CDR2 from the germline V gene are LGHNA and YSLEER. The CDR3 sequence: CASSQDIRGALTGELFF. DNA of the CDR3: TGCGCCAGCAGCCAAGATATTAGGGGGGCGCTTACCGGGGAGCTGTTTTTT.

CDR3 amino acids: CASSETPQGWPGANVLTF. The CDR3 region has the DNA TGTGCCAGCAGTGAAACCCCACAGGGTTGGCCTGGGGCCAACGTCCTGACTTTC. The rearrangement links TRBV2 to TRBJ2-6; a weak D match, TRBD1 (6 bases). The germline gives CDR1 SNHLY, CDR2 FYNNEI. V was shortened by 2 bases and J by 2 bases, with 16 bases between the two germline ends. CDR3 length: 18 residues. Full variable domain (outside the CDR3, taken from reference TRBV2 and TRBJ2-6): EPEVTQTPSHQVTQMGQEVILRCVPISNHLYFYWYRQILGQKVEFLVSFYNNEISEKSEIFDDQFSVERPDGSNFTLKIRSTKLEDSAMYFCASSETPQGWPGANVLTFGAGSRLTVL.

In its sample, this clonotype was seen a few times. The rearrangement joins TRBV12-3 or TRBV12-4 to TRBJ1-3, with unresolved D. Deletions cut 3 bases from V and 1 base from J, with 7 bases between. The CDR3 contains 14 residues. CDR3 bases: TGTGCCAGCAGTTTCGCAGGATCTGGAAACACCATATATTTT. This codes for CASSFAGSGNTIYF.

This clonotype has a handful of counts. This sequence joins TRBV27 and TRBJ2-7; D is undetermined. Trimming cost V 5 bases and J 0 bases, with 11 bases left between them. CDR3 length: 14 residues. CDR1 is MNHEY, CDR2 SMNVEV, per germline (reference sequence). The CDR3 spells CASSPSINSYEQYF. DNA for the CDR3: TGTGCCAGCAGTCCCTCGATAAACTCCTACGAGCAGTACTTC.

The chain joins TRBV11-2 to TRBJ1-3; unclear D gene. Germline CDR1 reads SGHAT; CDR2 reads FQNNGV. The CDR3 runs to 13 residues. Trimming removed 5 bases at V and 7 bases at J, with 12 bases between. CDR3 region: CASSPNGFNTIYF. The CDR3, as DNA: TGTGCCAGCAGCCCCAACGGGTTTAACACCATATATTTT.